The clone carrying this T cell receptor (beta chain) was picked up a small number of times. The data stem from a study of Graves' ophthalmopathy and Graves' hyperthyroidism. Using RNA transcripts, the TCR beta CDR3 regions were amplified. An initial RT-PCR round employing HTBI primers preceded a second-round multiplex PCR. Using its own MiXCR run on the multiplex PCR reads, TCRdb lists one record per CDR3 protein. This table holds a few hundred thousand distinct CDR3 sequences, about 35% found once. V was pared by 6 bases and J by 3 bases, with 14 bases of the junction left unmatched. Germline values: CDR1 SEHNR, CDR2 FQNEAQ (reference sequence). CDR3 length: 16 residues. Exclusion criteria comprised other autoimmune diseases, uncontrolled infections, pregnancy or lactation in patients. Clinicians diagnosed using symptoms, serum thyroxine, TRAb, thyroid ultrasound and orbital computed tomography.

The clonotype was recovered from an adult man with Graves' hyperthyroidism. The V call is TRBV7-9, the J call TRBJ2-7, with 7 bases lining up with TRBD1. Sequencing input: peripheral blood or thyroid tissue (not recorded which). The CDR3: CASSTGDRRYIYEQYF. For the CDR3, the DNA is TGTGCCAGCAGTACCGGGGACAGACGTTATATCTACGAGCAGTACTTC.